This entry is about one TCR beta chain. Its antigen remains unknown. Bulk TCR libraries used previously described methods and listed TCR primers. TCRdb redid the calling of the PCR reads with MiXCR, one entry per CDR3 protein. Of fewer than 350,000 distinct CDR3 sequences in the sample, 24% are singletons; the top ten hold 0.74%. This sample was included in a study of molecular identifiers for immune sequencing clone quantification. The CDR3 runs 15 residues. V dropped 1 base and J dropped 3; count of bases not matched to a gene: 3. CDR1 SEHNR and CDR2 FQNEAQ come from the germline V gene (reference sequence). Regarding the study as a whole: Clones exceeding 20 RNA copies carried over 97% of effector molecules but under 1% of naive-cell molecules.

Each library that profiled naive CD8 cells came from approximately 20,000 to 1,000,000 sorted cells with 10%, 30% or 50% RNA. Sorting defined naive CD8 T cells as CD8+CD4-CCR7+CD45RA+. The chain couples TRBV7-9 to TRBJ2-7; 10 positions agree with TRBD1. What was sequenced was naive CD8+ T cells from blood, with Jurkat cell RNA spiked in. The sample's subset: FACS-sorted CD8+CD4-CCR7+CD45RA+ naive T cells. This receptor was obtained from a human donor in good health. Some libraries in this study had Jurkat cell RNA spiked in. CDR3 protein: CASSLGTGGIYEQYF. The CDR3 nucleotides are TGTGCCAGCAGCTTAGGGACAGGGGGAATCTACGAGCAGTACTTC.